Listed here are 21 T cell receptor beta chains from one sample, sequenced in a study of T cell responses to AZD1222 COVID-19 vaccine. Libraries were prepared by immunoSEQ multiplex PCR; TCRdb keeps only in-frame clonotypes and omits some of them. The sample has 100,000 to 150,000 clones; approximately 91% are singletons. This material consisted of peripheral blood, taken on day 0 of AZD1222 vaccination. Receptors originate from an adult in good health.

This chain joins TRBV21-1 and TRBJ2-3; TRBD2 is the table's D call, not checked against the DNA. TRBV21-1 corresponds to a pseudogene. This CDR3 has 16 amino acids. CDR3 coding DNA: TGTGCCAGCAGCAAAGAGAGTAGCGGGGACACAGATACGCAGTATTTT. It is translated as CASSKESSGDTDTQYF.

This chain's CDR3 is CASSRGASYEQYF. The CDR3 DNA follows: TGTGCCAGCAGCCGAGGGGCCTCCTACGAGCAGTACTTC. The chain uses TRBV12-3 or TRBV12-4 and TRBJ2-7, with D perhaps being TRBD1 or TRBD2 (5 bases each). The CDR3 has 13 amino acids. Trimming pared 6 bases from V and 0 bases from J, leaving 9 bases between.

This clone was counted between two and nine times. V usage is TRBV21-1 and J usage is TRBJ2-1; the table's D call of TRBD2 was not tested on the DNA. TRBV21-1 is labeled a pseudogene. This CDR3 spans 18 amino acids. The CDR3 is CASSNKASGESSYNEQFF. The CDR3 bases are TGTGCCAGCAGCAATAAGGCGAGCGGGGAGAGCTCCTACAATGAGCAGTTCTTC.

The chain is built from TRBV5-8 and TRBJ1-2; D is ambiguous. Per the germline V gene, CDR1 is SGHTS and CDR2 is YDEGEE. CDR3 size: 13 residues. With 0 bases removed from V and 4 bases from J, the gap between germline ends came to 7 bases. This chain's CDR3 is CASSLEHFYGYTF. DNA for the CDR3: TGTGCCAGCAGCTTGGAACACTTCTATGGCTACACCTTC.

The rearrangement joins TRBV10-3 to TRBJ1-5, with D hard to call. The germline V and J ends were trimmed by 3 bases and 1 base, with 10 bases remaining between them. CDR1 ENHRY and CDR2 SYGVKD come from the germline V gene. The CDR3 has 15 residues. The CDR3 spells CAISDSQVSNQPQHF. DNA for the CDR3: TGTGCCATCAGTGATTCGCAGGTCAGCAATCAGCCCCAGCATTTT.

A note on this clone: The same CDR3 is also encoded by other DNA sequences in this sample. CDR3 residues: CATSDSSSGTSGYNEQFF. The CDR3 DNA reads TGTGCCACCAGTGATTCCTCTTCGGGGACTAGCGGATACAATGAGCAGTTCTTC. The chain joins TRBV24-1 to TRBJ2-1, with 11 positions matching TRBD2. Germline V lookup: CDR1 KGHDR, CDR2 SFDVKD. This CDR3 region has 18 residues. The V segment lost 2 bases and the J segment 4 bases; nucleotides outside the gene matches: 9.

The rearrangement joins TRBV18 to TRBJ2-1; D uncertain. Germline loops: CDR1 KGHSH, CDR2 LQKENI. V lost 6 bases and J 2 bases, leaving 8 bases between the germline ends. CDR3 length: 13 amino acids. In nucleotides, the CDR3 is TGTGCCAGCTCTCTCGGTCCCTACAATGAGCAGTTCTTC. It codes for CASSLGPYNEQFF.

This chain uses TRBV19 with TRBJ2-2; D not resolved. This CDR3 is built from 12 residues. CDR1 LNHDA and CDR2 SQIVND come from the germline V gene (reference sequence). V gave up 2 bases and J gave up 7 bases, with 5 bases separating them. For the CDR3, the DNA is TGTGCCAGTAGTATAAAAGGCGGGGAGCTGTTTTTT. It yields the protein CASSIKGGELFF.

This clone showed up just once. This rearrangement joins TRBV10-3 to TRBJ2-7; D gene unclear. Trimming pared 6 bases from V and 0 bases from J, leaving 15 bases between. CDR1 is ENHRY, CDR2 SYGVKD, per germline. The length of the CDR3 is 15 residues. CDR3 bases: TGTGCCATCAGGACGACTTTGCGGAGCTCCTACGAGCAGTACTTC. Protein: CAIRTTLRSSYEQYF.

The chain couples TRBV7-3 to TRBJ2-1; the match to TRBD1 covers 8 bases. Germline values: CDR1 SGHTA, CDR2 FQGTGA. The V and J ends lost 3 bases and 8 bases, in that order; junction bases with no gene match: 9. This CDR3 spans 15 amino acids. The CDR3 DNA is TGTGCCAGCAGCTTGAAAACAGGGGGTATGGATGAGCAGTTCTTC. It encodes CASSLKTGGMDEQFF.

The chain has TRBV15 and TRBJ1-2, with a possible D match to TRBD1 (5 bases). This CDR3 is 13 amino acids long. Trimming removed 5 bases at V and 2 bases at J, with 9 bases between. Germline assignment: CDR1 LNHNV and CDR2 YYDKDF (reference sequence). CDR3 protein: CATSPDTNYGYTF. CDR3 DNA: TGTGCCACCAGCCCGGACACAAACTATGGCTACACCTTC.

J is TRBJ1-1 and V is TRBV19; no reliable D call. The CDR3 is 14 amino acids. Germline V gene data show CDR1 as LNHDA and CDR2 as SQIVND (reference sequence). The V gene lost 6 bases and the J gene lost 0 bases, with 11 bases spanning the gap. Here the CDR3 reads CASRLSQMNTEAFF. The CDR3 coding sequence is TGTGCCAGTAGGTTATCCCAAATGAACACTGAAGCTTTCTTT.

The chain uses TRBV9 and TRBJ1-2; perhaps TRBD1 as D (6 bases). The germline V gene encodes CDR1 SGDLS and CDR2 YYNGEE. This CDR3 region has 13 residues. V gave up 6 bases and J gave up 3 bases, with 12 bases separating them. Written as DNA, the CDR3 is TGTGCCAGCAAAAGGGACACTGACTATGGCTACACCTTC. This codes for CASKRDTDYGYTF.

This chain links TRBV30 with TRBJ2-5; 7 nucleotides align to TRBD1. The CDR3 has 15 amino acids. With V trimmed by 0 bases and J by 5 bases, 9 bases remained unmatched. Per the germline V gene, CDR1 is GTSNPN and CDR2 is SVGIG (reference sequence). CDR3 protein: CAWSVLGGPGETQYF. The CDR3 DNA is TGTGCCTGGAGTGTTTTAGGGGGCCCTGGGGAGACCCAGTACTTC. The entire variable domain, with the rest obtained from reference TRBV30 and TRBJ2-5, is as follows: SQTIHQWPATLVQPVGSPLSLECTVEGTSNPNLYWYRQAAGRGLQLLFYSVGIGQISSEVPQNLSASRPQDRQFILSSKKLLLSDSGFYLCAWSVLGGPGETQYFGPGTRLLVL.

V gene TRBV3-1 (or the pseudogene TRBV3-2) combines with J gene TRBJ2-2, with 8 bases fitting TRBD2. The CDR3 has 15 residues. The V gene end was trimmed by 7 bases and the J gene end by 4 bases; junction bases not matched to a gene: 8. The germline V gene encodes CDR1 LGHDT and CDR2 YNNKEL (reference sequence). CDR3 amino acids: CASTPGGVSTGELFF. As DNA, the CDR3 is TGTGCCAGCACCCCCGGGGGGGTTAGCACCGGGGAGCTGTTTTTT.

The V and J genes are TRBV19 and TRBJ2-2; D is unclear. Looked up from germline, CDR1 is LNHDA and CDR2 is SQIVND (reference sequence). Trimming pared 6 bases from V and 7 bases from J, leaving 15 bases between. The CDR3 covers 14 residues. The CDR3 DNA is TGTGCCAGTAGAAACTGGCCTTCCGACGGGGAGCTGTTTTTT. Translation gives CASRNWPSDGELFF.

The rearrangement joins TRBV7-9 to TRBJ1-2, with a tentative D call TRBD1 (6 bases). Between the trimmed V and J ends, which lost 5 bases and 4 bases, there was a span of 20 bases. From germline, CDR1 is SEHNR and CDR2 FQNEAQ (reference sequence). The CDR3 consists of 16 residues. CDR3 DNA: TGTGCCAGCAGCCGAGGGACACCCCCCGCACTCTATGGCTACACCTTC. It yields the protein CASSRGTPPALYGYTF.

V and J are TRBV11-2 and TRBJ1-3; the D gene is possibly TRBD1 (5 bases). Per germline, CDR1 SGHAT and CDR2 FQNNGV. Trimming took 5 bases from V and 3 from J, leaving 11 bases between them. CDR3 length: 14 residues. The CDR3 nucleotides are TGTGCCAGCAGCCCGGGACCTGGTGGAAACACCATATATTTT. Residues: CASSPGPGGNTIYF.

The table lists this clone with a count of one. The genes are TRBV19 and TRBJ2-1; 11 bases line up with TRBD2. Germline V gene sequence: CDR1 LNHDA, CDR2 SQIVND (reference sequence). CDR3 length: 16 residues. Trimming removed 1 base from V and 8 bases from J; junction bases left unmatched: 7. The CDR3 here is CASSIVPSGGPYEQFF. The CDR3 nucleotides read TGTGCCAGTAGTATAGTTCCTAGCGGGGGGCCATATGAGCAGTTCTTC.

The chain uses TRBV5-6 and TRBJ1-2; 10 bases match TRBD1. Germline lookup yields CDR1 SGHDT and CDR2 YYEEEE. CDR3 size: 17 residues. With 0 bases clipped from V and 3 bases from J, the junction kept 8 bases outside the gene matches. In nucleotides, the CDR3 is TGTGCCAGCAGCTTGGGCCCGACAGGGGGCCCTCACTATGGCTACACCTTC. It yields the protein CASSLGPTGGPHYGYTF.

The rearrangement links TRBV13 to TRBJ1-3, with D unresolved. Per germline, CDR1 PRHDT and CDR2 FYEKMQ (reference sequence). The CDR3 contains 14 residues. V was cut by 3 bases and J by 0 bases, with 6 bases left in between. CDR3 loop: CASSFGNSGNTIYF. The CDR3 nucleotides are TGTGCCAGCAGCTTTGGGAACTCTGGAAACACCATATATTTT.